This record looks at one T cell receptor (beta chain) sequence and its context. The record originates from a study of cytomegalovirus exposure and HLA in healthy donors. Primers: 60 Vbeta forward and 13 Jbeta reverse. Using immunoSEQ multiplex PCR, the repertoire was profiled, and TCRdb retains in-frame clones only, with some absent. Of approximately 240,000 clones listed, about three quarters are singletons. Germline CDR1 reads LNHDA; CDR2 reads SQIVND (reference sequence). The CDR3 is 14 residues long. V gave up 5 bases and J gave up 8 bases; unmatched junction bases: 4. The sequence was obtained from a woman aged 55-75 years in good health and CMV-seropositive. Source material: PBMCs. The chain employs TRBV19 and TRBJ1-6, with TRBD1 matching 9 bases. The CDR3 DNA follows: TGTGCCAGTAGTCCCCGGGACAGGGATTCACCCCTCCACTTT. Encoded protein: CASSPRDRDSPLHF. Based on the CDR3 plus reference TRBV19 and TRBJ1-6, the full variable domain is DGGITQSPKYLFRKEGQNVTLSCEQNLNHDAMYWYRQDPGQGLRLIYYSQIVNDFQKGDIAEGYSVSREKKESFPLTVTSAQKNPTAFYLCASSPRDRDSPLHFGNGTRLTVT.